This entry lists 32 T cell receptor beta chains sequenced from one sample in a study of type 1 regulatory T cells. TCRdb re-analysed the reads in MiXCR, keeping a single row per CDR3 protein. Among roughly 68,000 distinct CDR3 sequences listed, 63% were seen once. Their antigens remain unidentified. The sequenced sample consisted of cultured T cells, either the whole culture or a sorted T cell fraction (not recorded which). Subset denoted: Tr1-enriched cell product generated in vitro against host alloantigens. These receptors were taken from a human donor in good health.

This clonotype appeared a few times. An end of the junction differs from the germline gene, which may be a read error. The chain carries TRBV24-1 and TRBJ2-1; TRBD1 or TRBD2 may be the D gene (5 bases each). The germline gives CDR1 KGHDR, CDR2 SFDVKD. The CDR3 runs to 16 residues. In DNA form, the CDR3 reads TGTGCCACCAGCGACCCGGGACCGGAATCCTCCAATGAGCAGTTCTTC. Encoded protein: CATSDPGPESSNEQFF.

The chain carries TRBV18 and TRBJ1-2, with D unresolved. CDR1 is KGHSH and CDR2 is LQKENI in the germline V gene. The CDR3 extends over 16 amino acids. V gave up 2 bases and J gave up 4 bases, with 17 bases separating them. CDR3 bases: TGTGCCAGCTCACCAAGTCCGGGAAGAACGAGCTATGGCTACACCTTC. It yields the protein CASSPSPGRTSYGYTF.

The gene calls are TRBV7-2 and TRBJ1-4; 9 nucleotides align to TRBD1. J lost 8 bases, V lost 1 base, and 5 bases had no gene match. The CDR3 has 15 residues. The germline CDR1 and CDR2 sequences are SGHTA and FQGNSA. CDR3 sequence (DNA): TGTGCCAGCAGCTTAGAACCGGGACAGGGAGAAAAACTGTTTTTT. It specifies CASSLEPGQGEKLFF.

CDR3 in DNA: TGTGCCACCAGCAGGTCGGGGGGGAACACCGGGGAGCTGTTTTTT. The encoded protein is CATSRSGGNTGELFF. The chain recombines TRBV15 with TRBJ2-2; TRBD2 aligns across 7 bases. J lost 1 base, V lost 3 bases, and 2 bases had no gene match. Per germline, CDR1 LNHNV and CDR2 YYDKDF (reference sequence). The CDR3 runs 15 residues.

This clonotype has a handful of counts. The chain couples TRBV7-2 to TRBJ2-5, with TRBD2 as a possible D gene (6 bases). CDR3 length: 15 amino acids. Germline V gene data show CDR1 as SGHTA and CDR2 as FQGNSA. Trimming removed 3 bases at V and 4 bases at J, with 15 bases between. The CDR3 sequence is CASSFFRGGTETQYF. The DNA of the CDR3 is TGTGCCAGCAGCTTTTTTCGGGGAGGTACAGAGACCCAGTACTTC.

The V call is TRBV11-1, the J call TRBJ2-5; D gene uncertain. Germline V lookup: CDR1 SGHAT, CDR2 FQDESV (reference sequence). This CDR3 spans 13 amino acids. The germline V and J ends were trimmed by 8 bases and 2 bases, with 12 bases remaining between them. CDR3 amino acids: CASGKGDQETQYF. The CDR3 nucleotides are TGTGCCAGCGGAAAAGGAGATCAAGAGACCCAGTACTTC.

The chain joins TRBV2 to TRBJ2-3; D is uncertain. The ends were cut back, 7 bases at V and 4 bases at J, with 9 bases in the middle. Germline CDR1 SNHLY, CDR2 FYNNEI. The CDR3 has 12 residues. Here the CDR3 DNA reads TGTGCCAGCACGTCTGCGCCAGATACGCAGTATTTT. This gives the protein CASTSAPDTQYF.

This clonotype was recorded once. This chain connects TRBV5-5 to TRBJ1-2; D not resolved. Germline V lookup: CDR1 SGHKS, CDR2 YYEKEE (reference sequence). CDR3 length equals 13 residues. Trimming took 0 bases from V and 4 from J, leaving 7 bases between them. The CDR3 reads CASSLDRLYGYTF. In DNA form, the CDR3 reads TGTGCCAGCAGCTTGGACAGACTCTATGGCTACACCTTC. The full variable domain, its missing parts supplied by reference TRBV5-5 and TRBJ1-2, is DAGVTQSPTHLIKTRGQQVTLRCSPISGHKSVSWYQQVLGQGPQFIFQYYEKEERGRGNFPDRFSARQFPNYSSELNVNALLLGDSALYLCASSLDRLYGYTFGSGTRLTVV.

The chain recombines TRBV6-5 with TRBJ2-7; TRBD2 matches 10 bases. The germline V gene encodes CDR1 MNHEY and CDR2 SVGAGI. The CDR3 covers 14 residues. V trimming: 5 bases; J trimming: 3 bases; junction bases outside the gene matches: 4. CDR3 nucleotides: TGTGCCAGCAGTCCGGGACTAGCGAGCTACGAGCAGTACTTC. Its protein is CASSPGLASYEQYF.

The V and J genes are TRBV7-2 and TRBJ2-3, with TRBD2 identical over 8 bases. CDR3 length equals 14 residues. The germline CDR1 and CDR2 sequences are SGHTA and FQGNSA. The trim removed 4 bases at V and 4 bases at J, leaving 4 bases unmatched. As DNA, the CDR3 is TGTGCCAGCAGCTCCAGAGCGGGAGCAGATACGCAGTATTTT. Its protein is CASSSRAGADTQYF.

This clonotype was picked up one time. The rearrangement joins TRBV11-2 to TRBJ2-3, with D perhaps TRBD1 or TRBD2 (6 bases each). Germline CDR1 reads SGHAT; CDR2 reads FQNNGV. The CDR3 extends over 15 amino acids. V gave up 1 base and J gave up 2 bases, with 10 bases separating them. The CDR3 DNA sequence: TGTGCCAGCAGCTTAGTCGGGGGCCCCACAGATACGCAGTATTTT. Its protein is CASSLVGGPTDTQYF.

The chain couples TRBV10-3 to TRBJ2-1; D possibly uses TRBD1 or TRBD2 (5 bases each). CDR3 length: 12 amino acids. The germline gives CDR1 ENHRY, CDR2 SYGVKD. Trimming took 10 bases from V and 7 from J, leaving 14 bases between them. In DNA, the CDR3 is TGTGCCACCTCGGGGACGGAAAATGAGCAGTTCTTC. Amino acid sequence: CATSGTENEQFF.

V gene TRBV5-4 combines with J gene TRBJ1-2; D perhaps matches TRBD1 (5 bases). The V gene lost 4 bases and the J gene lost 1 base, with 20 bases spanning the gap. Germline V CDR1 and CDR2: SGHNT, YYREEE (reference sequence). The CDR3 loop spans 17 amino acids. The CDR3 spells CASSMRGARAGNYGYTF. CDR3 coding DNA: TGTGCCAGCAGCATGAGGGGTGCCCGGGCGGGTAACTATGGCTACACCTTC. Full variable domain (outside the CDR3, taken from reference TRBV5-4 and TRBJ1-2): ETGVTQSPTHLIKTRGQQVTLRCSSQSGHNTVSWYQQALGQGPQFIFQYYREEENGRGNFPPRFSGLQFPNYSSELNVNALELDDSALYLCASSMRGARAGNYGYTFGSGTRLTVV.

The CDR3 sequence: CASKIGVAGELFF. The CDR3 coding sequence is TGTGCCAGCAAAATCGGGGTCGCCGGGGAGCTGTTTTTT. The V gene is TRBV12-3 or TRBV12-4, the J gene TRBJ2-2, with D perhaps TRBD2 (5 bases). Trimming removed 7 bases from V and 6 bases from J, with 12 bases in between. The CDR3 consists of 13 residues.

This clonotype was observed a handful of times. The V and J genes are TRBV27 and TRBJ2-1; 12 bases align to TRBD2. In germline, CDR1 is MNHEY, CDR2 SMNVEV (reference sequence). The CDR3 is made up of 22 amino acids. Trimming took 2 bases from V and 8 from J; bases not matched to a gene: 25. The CDR3 DNA sequence: TGTGCCAGCAGTTTACGTATTTGGTTGTCTAGCGGGAGGGAGAAACCAAAACATGAGCAGTTCTTC. Its translation: CASSLRIWLSSGREKPKHEQFF.

The chain couples TRBV12-3 or TRBV12-4 to TRBJ1-2, with TRBD1 identical over 10 bases. J was trimmed by 2 bases and V by 3 bases; bases with no gene match: 6. This CDR3 region has 16 residues. The CDR3 sequence: CASSFLRTGGNYGYTF. CDR3 sequence (DNA): TGTGCCAGCAGTTTCTTGCGGACAGGGGGAAACTATGGCTACACCTTC.

This chain joins TRBV20-1 and TRBJ1-1; no reliable D call. The CDR3 covers 12 residues. Trimming took 3 bases from V and 4 from J, leaving 9 bases between them. Germline V CDR1 and CDR2: DFQATT, SNEGSKA (reference sequence). CDR3 nucleotide sequence: TGCAGTGCTAGGGTTGGATCCACTGAAGCTTTCTTT. Its translation is CSARVGSTEAFF.

The chain employs TRBV12-3 or TRBV12-4 and TRBJ1-5, with TRBD1 identical over 7 bases. This CDR3 is 14 amino acids long. Losses at the gene ends were 5 bases for V and 6 bases for J; bases not matched to a gene: 7. The CDR3 DNA sequence: TGTGCCAGCAGTCCAGACAGGACAGGTCAGCCCCAGCATTTT. This gives the protein CASSPDRTGQPQHF.

The chain carries TRBV6-1 and TRBJ2-5, with unresolved D. V was pared by 5 bases and J by 1 base, with 8 bases between. Germline CDR1 is MNHNS and CDR2 is SASEGT. This CDR3 has 13 residues. The CDR3 protein is CASSSLLQETQYF. In nucleotides, the CDR3 is TGTGCCAGCAGTAGCCTTCTCCAAGAGACCCAGTACTTC.

The CDR3 DNA sequence: TGTGCCAGCAGCTTAAGAGCCCGAGGCAATCAGCCCCAGCATTTT. It yields the protein CASSLRARGNQPQHF. This chain joins TRBV13 and TRBJ1-5; D remains ambiguous. The CDR3 covers 15 residues. With 2 bases removed from V and 2 bases from J, the gap between germline ends came to 10 bases. Per germline, CDR1 PRHDT and CDR2 FYEKMQ (reference sequence).

The V gene is TRBV5-1, the J gene TRBJ1-6; no clear D gene. CDR1 SGHRS and CDR2 YFSETQ come from the germline V gene. The CDR3 is 13 residues long. With 3 bases removed from V and 5 bases from J, the gap between germline ends came to 6 bases. CDR3 loop: CASSSQDNSPLHF. For the CDR3, the DNA is TGCGCCAGCAGCTCCCAAGATAATTCACCCCTCCACTTT.

The chain joins TRBV7-2 to TRBJ1-1; D is perhaps TRBD1 (6 bases). Trimming cost V 2 bases and J 8 bases, with 15 bases left between them. The CDR3 is 14 residues long. Per the germline V gene, CDR1 is SGHTA and CDR2 is FQGNSA. The CDR3 region has the DNA TGTGCCAGCAGCTTATTGGTGGGGGCGGTCGAAGCTTTCTTT. Its protein product is CASSLLVGAVEAFF.

This chain connects TRBV6-6 to TRBJ2-7; D gene ambiguous. CDR1 and CDR2 from the germline V gene are MNHNY and SVGAGI (reference sequence). This CDR3 spans 12 amino acids. The V gene lost 8 bases and the J gene lost 3 bases, with 11 bases spanning the gap. CDR3 in amino acids: CASAGPNYEQYF. DNA of the CDR3: TGTGCCAGCGCCGGGCCCAACTACGAGCAGTACTTC.

The chain couples TRBV5-1 to TRBJ2-3, with 9 bases aligning to TRBD2. The CDR3 covers 16 residues. The germline V gene has CDR1 SGHRS and CDR2 YFSETQ. V trimming: 0 bases; J trimming: 0 bases; junction bases outside the gene matches: 2. CDR3 nucleotide sequence: TGCGCCAGCAGCTTGGGAACTAGCGGGAGCACAGATACGCAGTATTTT. As protein: CASSLGTSGSTDTQYF. Full variable domain (remainder filled in from reference TRBV5-1 and TRBJ2-3): KAGVTQTPRYLIKTRGQQVTLSCSPISGHRSVSWYQQTPGQGLQFLFEYFSETQRNKGNFPGRFSGRQFSNSRSEMNVSTLELGDSALYLCASSLGTSGSTDTQYFGPGTRLTVL.

The CDR3 reads CASSFVGPETQYF. The CDR3 coding sequence is TGTGCCAGCAGCTTCGTAGGGCCGGAGACCCAGTACTTC. This chain connects TRBV5-5 to TRBJ2-5, with unresolved D. V was trimmed by 2 bases and J by 5 bases, leaving 10 bases between them. The germline V gene encodes CDR1 SGHKS and CDR2 YYEKEE (reference sequence). This CDR3 is built from 13 residues. Together with reference TRBV5-5 and TRBJ2-5, the CDR3 gives the full variable domain: DAGVTQSPTHLIKTRGQQVTLRCSPISGHKSVSWYQQVLGQGPQFIFQYYEKEERGRGNFPDRFSARQFPNYSSELNVNALLLGDSALYLCASSFVGPETQYFGPGTRLLVL.

By frequency in the sample, this clonotype is medium-sized. This rearrangement joins TRBV12-3 or TRBV12-4 to TRBJ1-5, with unresolved D. The CDR3 length is 12 residues. V lost 5 bases and J lost 5, with 7 bases in between. CDR3 amino acids: CASSVWDQPQHF. DNA of the CDR3: TGTGCCAGCAGTGTCTGGGATCAGCCCCAGCATTTT.

V usage is TRBV6-1 and J usage is TRBJ1-5; no definite D call. Trimming took 2 bases from V and 6 from J, leaving 8 bases between them. This CDR3 region has 13 residues. Germline assignment: CDR1 MNHNS and CDR2 SASEGT. The chain's CDR3 is CASSETVGQPQHF. The DNA for the CDR3 is TGTGCCAGCAGTGAAACAGTCGGTCAGCCCCAGCATTTT.

This rearrangement joins TRBV5-1 to TRBJ1-1; D remains unclear. This CDR3 is 13 amino acids long. CDR1 SGHRS and CDR2 YFSETQ come from the germline V gene. Trimming shortened V by 1 base and J by 4 bases, and 8 bases separated the two germline ends. CDR3 coding DNA: TGCGCCAGCAGCTTGTGGGATGGCACTGAAGCTTTCTTT. Translating it yields CASSLWDGTEAFF.

The chain couples TRBV7-8 to TRBJ2-3; maybe TRBD1 (5 bases). The CDR3 contains 15 residues. The V gene's germline CDR1 is SGHVS and CDR2 FQNEAQ. V was trimmed by 7 bases and J by 1 base, leaving 15 bases between them. The CDR3 DNA reads TGTGCCAGCAACTCGATGGGGCCGGGCACAGATACGCAGTATTTT. It translates to CASNSMGPGTDTQYF.

To note about this clonotype: No conserved phenylalanine or tryptophan is present at the end of the CDR3, so a read error is the likely explanation. The V and J genes are TRBV5-1 and TRBJ1-1; 11 nucleotides align to TRBD1. The junction had 12 bases not matched to a gene; V was cut back by 4 bases and J by 7 bases. This CDR3 comprises 16 residues. Per the germline V gene, CDR1 is SGHRS and CDR2 is YFSETQ. Here the CDR3 reads CASSKGTGGLSDEAFL. As DNA, the CDR3 is TGCGCCAGCAGCAAAGGGACAGGGGGTTTGTCTGATGAAGCTTTCCTT.

The sample holds a few counts of this clonotype. The gene calls are TRBV6-1 and TRBJ2-7; no reliable D call. V lost 1 base, J lost 2 bases, and 12 bases lay in between. The CDR3 extends over 15 amino acids. The germline gives CDR1 MNHNS, CDR2 SASEGT. In DNA form, the CDR3 reads TGTGCCAGCAGTGAAGGCCCTAGGTTAACCTACGAGCAGTACTTC. This gives the protein CASSEGPRLTYEQYF.

This clonotype was counted at least ten times. The chain recombines TRBV5-1 with TRBJ2-7; D is tentatively TRBD1 or TRBD2 (5 bases each). Germline CDR1 reads SGHRS; CDR2 reads YFSETQ. This CDR3 region has 16 residues. The V gene lost 0 bases and the J gene lost 2 bases, with 15 bases spanning the gap. CDR3 amino acids: CASSLEFGDATYEQYF. The CDR3 nucleotides read TGCGCCAGCAGCTTGGAGTTCGGGGACGCCACCTACGAGCAGTACTTC. The whole variable domain, remainder taken from reference TRBV5-1 and TRBJ2-7, is KAGVTQTPRYLIKTRGQQVTLSCSPISGHRSVSWYQQTPGQGLQFLFEYFSETQRNKGNFPGRFSGRQFSNSRSEMNVSTLELGDSALYLCASSLEFGDATYEQYFGPGTRLTVT.